Following are 11 T cell receptor beta chains from one sample sequenced in a study of blood T cell repertoires in COVID-19. Method: immunoSEQ multiplex PCR; TCRdb's copy keeps in-frame clones and lacks some. The data show about 52,000 clones, roughly 90% seen once. Sample: peripheral blood. The receptors derive from a man older than 75 with active or convalescent COVID-19.

In DNA, the CDR3 is TGTGCCAGCAGTTGGAGGACTAGCGGCACAGATACGCAGTATTTT. Translation: CASSWRTSGTDTQYF. V and J are TRBV6-2 or TRBV6-3 and TRBJ2-3; 9 nucleotides align to TRBD2. V shed 4 bases and J 1 base; nucleotides not matched to a gene: 3. The CDR3 has 15 amino acids. From germline, CDR1 is MNHEY and CDR2 SVGEGT.

This clone was seen only a few times. The chain uses TRBV9 and TRBJ2-7, with 7 bases that match TRBD1. This CDR3 is 15 amino acids long. The V and J ends lost 3 bases and 7 bases, in that order; junction bases with no gene match: 13. Looked up from germline, CDR1 is SGDLS and CDR2 is YYNGEE. CDR3 DNA sequence: TGTGCCAGCAGCGAGCACCGGACAGGTAGTCGGGAGCAGTACTTC. Protein: CASSEHRTGSREQYF.

The chain employs TRBV6-1 and TRBJ2-7, with 8 bases lining up with TRBD2. The CDR3 is made up of 15 amino acids. Germline values: CDR1 MNHNS, CDR2 SASEGT. The ends lost 5 bases at V and 2 bases at J; junction bases unmatched: 8. The CDR3: CASSRSGTRAYEQYF. The CDR3 DNA reads TGTGCCAGCAGTAGGTCCGGGACTAGAGCCTACGAGCAGTACTTC.

The chain joins TRBV7-3 to TRBJ2-5, with D maybe TRBD1 (5 bases). Germline-derived CDR1 and CDR2 are SGHTA and FQGTGA. This CDR3 spans 13 amino acids. With 5 bases removed from V and 5 bases from J, the gap between germline ends came to 12 bases. CDR3 nucleotides: TGTGCCAGCAGCAAGACAGTTCCGGAGACCCAGTACTTC. The encoded protein is CASSKTVPETQYF.

This clone occurred once. V gene TRBV5-5 combines with J gene TRBJ2-4; 9 bases are shared with TRBD1. V dropped 3 bases and J dropped 4; count of bases not matched to a gene: 8. The germline V gene encodes CDR1 SGHKS and CDR2 YYEKEE (reference sequence). The CDR3 consists of 16 residues. The CDR3 DNA is TGTGCCAGCAGCTCCGGACAGGGGAGACTTAAAAACATTCAGTACTTC. Its translation is CASSSGQGRLKNIQYF.

Written as DNA, the CDR3 is TGTGCCACCAGACAGGGACATTCTGGAAACACCATATATTTT. It codes for CATRQGHSGNTIYF. The rearrangement uses TRBV6-6 and TRBJ1-3; 7 bases match TRBD1. Germline lookup yields CDR1 MNHNY and CDR2 SVGAGI (reference sequence). The CDR3 runs 14 residues. The V segment lost 10 bases and the J segment 1 base; nucleotides outside the gene matches: 7.

The rearrangement uses TRBV7-2 and TRBJ2-3, with TRBD2 matching over 7 bases. The CDR3 length is 16 residues. In germline, CDR1 is SGHTA, CDR2 FQGNSA. V trimming: 1 base; J trimming: 0 bases; junction bases outside the gene matches: 4. The CDR3 spells CASSLGSGISTDTQYF. The CDR3, as DNA: TGTGCCAGCAGCTTAGGGAGCGGGATTAGCACAGATACGCAGTATTTT.

V is TRBV5-1 and J is TRBJ2-3; the D gene is possibly TRBD1 (5 bases). This CDR3 comprises 16 residues. Germline assignment: CDR1 SGHRS and CDR2 YFSETQ. V shed 0 bases and J shed 4 bases, with 15 bases lying between them. The CDR3 nucleotides are TGCGCCAGCAGCTTGGAGGGCAGGGTTCCGCCAGATACGCAGTATTTT. It encodes CASSLEGRVPPDTQYF. Based on the CDR3 plus reference TRBV5-1 and TRBJ2-3, the full variable domain is KAGVTQTPRYLIKTRGQQVTLSCSPISGHRSVSWYQQTPGQGLQFLFEYFSETQRNKGNFPGRFSGRQFSNSRSEMNVSTLELGDSALYLCASSLEGRVPPDTQYFGPGTRLTVL.

The CDR3 here is CATGQGEKLFF. DNA for the CDR3: TGTGCAACCGGTCAGGGCGAAAAACTGTTTTTT. The chain is built from TRBV7-8 and TRBJ1-4, with D possibly being TRBD1 (5 bases). CDR1 is SGHVS, CDR2 FQNEAQ, per germline. The length of the CDR3 is 11 residues. The full variable domain, rest sourced from reference TRBV7-8 and TRBJ1-4, is GAGVSQSPRYKVAKRGQDVALRCDPISGHVSLFWYQQALGQGPEFLTYFQNEAQLDKSGLPSDRFFAERPEGSVSTLKIQRTQQEDSAVYLCATGQGEKLFFGSGTQLSVL.

The chain is built from TRBV10-2 and TRBJ2-3; 9 nucleotides match TRBD2. In germline, CDR1 is WSHSY, CDR2 SAAADI. Unmatched junction bases numbered 7, after V lost 9 bases and J lost 6 bases. The CDR3 length is 13 residues. As DNA, the CDR3 is TGCGCCAGTTCCGGACTAGCGACGGATACGCAGTATTTT. Residues: CASSGLATDTQYF.

This clone was seen just once. The chain joins TRBV5-6 to TRBJ2-7; D gene ambiguous. The germline gives CDR1 SGHDT, CDR2 YYEEEE. The CDR3 runs 11 residues. V shed 1 base and J shed 7 bases, with 6 bases lying between them. CDR3 nucleotides: TGTGCCAGCAGCTTGAAGCGAGAGCAGTACTTC. This codes for CASSLKREQYF. Looking up the rest from reference TRBV5-6 and TRBJ2-7 gives the full variable domain: DAGVTQSPTHLIKTRGQQVTLRCSPKSGHDTVSWYQQALGQGPQFIFQYYEEEERQRGNFPDRFSGHQFPNYSSELNVNALLLGDSALYLCASSLKREQYFGPGTRLTVT.